These T cell receptor beta chains were read from a single sample in a study of T cell changes during pregnancy in multiple sclerosis. Sequencing used immunoSEQ multiplex PCR; TCRdb keeps in-frame clones, though not all of them. The sample has some 63,000 clones, more than 85% seen once. The sample in question was peripheral blood, obtained before pregnancy. The source of these receptors is a female donor with multiple sclerosis, enrolled in a pregnancy study. Each CDR3 is given with its conserved first and last residue. A D gene is named only where the DNA matches it firmly. Rows may omit the clone size; those that give it use once, few, many or a size class.

D gene	clone size	V gene	J gene	CDR3 protein	CDR3 DNA
-	-	TRBV11-2	TRBJ2-3	CASSLADSVYADTQYF	TGTGCCAGCAGCTTGGCGGACAGCGTATATGCAGATACGCAGTATTTT
TRBD1	-	TRBV29-1	TRBJ1-1	CSVAVQGGEAFF	TGCAGCGTTGCCGTACAGGGGGGTGAAGCTTTCTTT
-	-	TRBV9	TRBJ1-4	CASSVGPDSEKLFF	TGTGCCAGCAGCGTAGGGCCAGACAGTGAAAAACTGTTTTTT
-	-	TRBV19	TRBJ2-7	CASSGGTAKLF	TGTGCCAGTAGTGGAGGGACAGCGAAACTCTTC
-	-	TRBV19	TRBJ1-5	CASSPLSGDNQPQHF	TGTGCCAGTAGTCCCCTGTCAGGGGACAATCAGCCCCAGCATTTT
TRBD1	-	TRBV19	TRBJ2-3	CASNGQGEDTQYF	TGTGCCAGTAACGGCCAGGGGGAAGATACGCAGTATTTT
-	few	TRBV19	TRBJ1-1	CASMGTRNTEAFF	TGTGCCAGTATGGGGACTCGGAACACTGAAGCTTTCTTT
TRBD1	-	TRBV2	TRBJ1-2	CASSGSGTDLYGYTF	TGTGCCAGCAGTGGGTCCGGGACAGACCTCTATGGCTACACCTTC
TRBD1	-	TRBV27	TRBJ1-1	CASSPATGSPTLEAFF	TGTGCCAGCAGTCCCGCGACAGGGTCCCCGACTTTAGAAGCTTTCTTT
TRBD1	-	TRBV7-8	TRBJ1-2	CASSYDRDYGYTF	TGTGCCAGCAGCTACGACAGGGACTATGGCTACACCTTC
-	few	TRBV19	TRBJ1-5	CASTTRDIGNQPQHF	TGTGCCAGTACTACAAGGGACATTGGCAATCAGCCCCAGCATTTT
TRBD1	-	TRBV18	TRBJ1-1	CASSPDRGGTEAFF	TGTGCCAGCTCACCAGACAGGGGGGGCACTGAAGCTTTCTTT
TRBD2	-	TRBV5-6	TRBJ2-1	CASSRKSGGFYNEQFF	TGTGCCAGCAGCCGGAAGAGCGGGGGCTTCTACAATGAGCAGTTCTTC
TRBD2	-	TRBV7-2	TRBJ2-5	CASSPRTRAEETQYF	TGTGCCAGCAGCCCCCGGACTAGGGCTGAAGAGACCCAGTACTTC
-	once	TRBV25-1	TRBJ2-3	CASSDPRNAPTDTQYF	TGTGCCAGCAGTGACCCCAGAAACGCCCCCACAGATACGCAGTATTTT
TRBD1	-	TRBV19	TRBJ2-2	CASTRPGTGATGELFF	TGTGCCAGTACCCGTCCCGGGACAGGGGCGACCGGGGAGCTGTTTTTT
TRBD2	-	TRBV5-4	TRBJ2-3	CASQRGATDTQYF	TGTGCCAGCCAGCGGGGGGCCACAGATACGCAGTATTTT
-	-	TRBV4-1	TRBJ1-1	CASSQAGKREAFF	TGCGCCAGCAGCCAAGCCGGGAAGAGGGAAGCTTTCTTT
-	-	TRBV9	TRBJ1-1	CASSVVSSGDTEAFF	TGTGCCAGCAGCGTAGTTTCCTCAGGGGACACTGAAGCTTTCTTT
-	-	TRBV7-3	TRBJ1-1	CASSLGTPRNTEAFF	TGTGCCAGCAGCTTAGGGACTCCGAGGAACACTGAAGCTTTCTTT
TRBD1	-	TRBV19	TRBJ1-1	CASRHGTGGLMNTEAFF	TGTGCCAGTAGGCACGGGACAGGGGGTTTGATGAACACTGAAGCTTTCTTT
-	-	TRBV5-1	TRBJ2-5	CASSLNTGSRETQYF	TGCGCCAGCAGCTTGAACACAGGGTCGAGAGAGACCCAGTACTTC
-	-	TRBV18	TRBJ2-1	CASSRLMSSYNEQFF	TGTGCCAGCTCACGACTCATGAGCTCCTACAATGAGCAGTTCTTC
TRBD1	-	TRBV7-2	TRBJ1-1	CASSFTGTGSNTEAFF	TGTGCCAGCAGCTTTACCGGGACAGGGTCCAACACTGAAGCTTTCTTT
-	-	TRBV7-2	TRBJ1-1	CASSLFGGGVNTEAFF	TGTGCCAGCAGCTTATTCGGGGGGGGTGTGAACACTGAAGCTTTCTTT
TRBD1	-	TRBV10-3	TRBJ1-2	CATGGTANYGYTF	TGTGCCACGGGAGGGACAGCCAACTATGGCTACACCTTC
TRBD1	-	TRBV18	TRBJ1-1	CASSLDRGRGLGTEAFF	TGTGCCAGCTCGCTTGACAGGGGACGGGGGCTGGGCACTGAAGCTTTCTTT
-	-	TRBV11-1	TRBJ1-1	CASSPRGYEVEAFF	TGTGCCAGCAGCCCGAGGGGGTATGAGGTGGAAGCTTTCTTT
TRBD1	-	TRBV7-9	TRBJ1-1	CASSQGQLNTEAFF	TGTGCCAGCAGCCAGGGACAGCTGAACACTGAAGCTTTCTTT
-	-	TRBV11-2	TRBJ1-5	CASSLGAESNQPQHF	TGTGCCAGCAGCTTAGGGGCTGAGAGCAATCAGCCCCAGCATTTT
TRBD2	-	TRBV5-4	TRBJ2-3	CASSPWGAGITDTQYF	TGTGCCAGCAGCCCCTGGGGAGCGGGGATCACAGATACGCAGTATTTT
-	-	TRBV25-1	TRBJ1-2	CASSDSGTNYGYTF	TGTGCCAGCAGTGATTCTGGCACCAACTATGGCTACACCTTC
TRBD2	-	TRBV6-6	TRBJ2-7	CASRLLAGGSYEQYF	TGTGCCAGCAGGCTACTAGCGGGGGGATCCTACGAGCAGTACTTC
TRBD1	-	TRBV18	TRBJ2-7	CASSQSGTGSYEQYF	TGTGCCAGCTCCCAATCCGGGACAGGGTCCTACGAGCAGTACTTC
TRBD2	-	TRBV15	TRBJ2-5	CATRDLAGPRTQYF	TGTGCCACCAGGGACCTAGCGGGCCCTAGAACCCAGTACTTC
TRBD2	-	TRBV7-3	TRBJ2-3	CASSSRGLAGGLNTQYF	TGTGCCAGCAGCTCCCGGGGGTTAGCGGGGGGGCTAAATACGCAGTATTTT
-	-	TRBV7-9	TRBJ2-4	CASSPRTGAKNIQYF	TGTGCCAGCAGCCCACGGACTGGCGCCAAAAACATTCAGTACTTC
TRBD1	-	TRBV7-3	TRBJ2-3	CASSLTGHSADTQYF	TGTGCCAGCAGCTTGACAGGGCACTCCGCAGATACGCAGTATTTT
-	-	TRBV19	TRBJ1-1	CASSTLPENTEAFF	TGTGCCAGTAGTACCCTCCCAGAAAACACTGAAGCTTTCTTT
TRBD1	-	TRBV6-1	TRBJ1-2	CASNDRVYGYTF	TGTGCCAGCAACGACAGGGTTTATGGCTACACCTTC
-	-	TRBV6-5	TRBJ1-4	CASSYWQGLNEKLFF	TGTGCCAGCAGTTACTGGCAGGGGCTTAATGAAAAACTGTTTTTT
TRBD1	-	TRBV6-1	TRBJ1-2	CASTDRGEIYGYTF	TGTGCCAGCACTGACAGGGGCGAGATCTATGGCTACACCTTC
TRBD1	-	TRBV7-3	TRBJ2-4	CASSSDRVKAGNIQYF	TGTGCCAGCAGCTCAGACAGGGTCAAGGCTGGAAACATTCAGTACTTC
-	-	TRBV19	TRBJ2-3	CASSTYQTVRGTDTQYF	TGTGCCAGTAGTACATATCAGACAGTAAGGGGCACAGATACGCAGTATTTT
TRBD2	-	TRBV7-2	TRBJ2-3	CASSRLAGGPGTDTQYF	TGTGCCAGCAGCCGACTAGCGGGGGGGCCGGGCACAGATACGCAGTATTTT
-	-	TRBV6-1	TRBJ2-7	CASSEARLSSYEQYF	TGTGCCAGCAGTGAAGCCCGGTTAAGCTCCTACGAGCAGTACTTC
-	-	TRBV5-1	TRBJ2-7	CASSWRTASYEQYF	TGCGCCAGCAGCTGGAGGACAGCCTCCTACGAGCAGTACTTC
-	-	TRBV5-1	TRBJ1-1	CASSETAGVGTEAFF	TGCGCCAGCAGCGAAACCGCCGGGGTGGGGACTGAAGCTTTCTTT
-	-	TRBV7-3	TRBJ1-1	CASSATGTGNTEAFF	TGTGCCAGCAGCGCTACCGGGACTGGGAACACTGAAGCTTTCTTT
TRBD1	-	TRBV14	TRBJ1-1	CASSRRDSRYTEAFF	TGTGCCAGCAGCCGCCGGGACAGCCGATACACTGAAGCTTTCTTT